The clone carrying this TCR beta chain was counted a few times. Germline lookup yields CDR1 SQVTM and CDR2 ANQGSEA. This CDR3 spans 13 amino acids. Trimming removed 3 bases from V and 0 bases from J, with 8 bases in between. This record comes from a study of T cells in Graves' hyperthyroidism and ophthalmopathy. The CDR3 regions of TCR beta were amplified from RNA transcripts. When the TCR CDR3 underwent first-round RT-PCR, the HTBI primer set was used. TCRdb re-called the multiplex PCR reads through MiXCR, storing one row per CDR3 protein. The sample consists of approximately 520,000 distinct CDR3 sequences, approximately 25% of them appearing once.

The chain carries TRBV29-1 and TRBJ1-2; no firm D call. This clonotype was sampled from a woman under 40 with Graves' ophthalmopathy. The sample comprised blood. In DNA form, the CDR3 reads TGCAGCGTTGAGTATACAGCTAACTATGGCTACACCTTC. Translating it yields CSVEYTANYGYTF.